These T cell receptor beta chains were read from a single sample in a study of beta chain features in type 1 diabetes. The data were produced by immunoSEQ multiplex PCR, yet TCRdb's version contains in-frame clones alone and is incomplete. Here the sample spans 430,000 or so clones, about an eighth being singletons. The sample consisted of naive CD4+ T cells from blood. All receptors come from a woman aged 18-29 years in good health. CDR3s include the opening cysteine and the closing phenylalanine or tryptophan. Fields, in order: J gene, D gene, V gene, clone size, CDR3 DNA, CDR3 protein. The D gene is left open where the match is weak. Clone size is given for some rows only: seen once, a few or many times, or a class if the clone is expanded.

TRBJ1-1	-	TRBV5-4	-	TGTGCCAGCAGCTTTGAGGGCACTAGGAACACTGAAGCTTTCTTT	CASSFEGTRNTEAFF
TRBJ1-6	-	TRBV28	-	TGTGCCAGCAGCCCCCAGTCGTGGGCTTCAATTCGTTATAATTCACCCCTCCACTTT	CASSPQSWASIRYNSPLHF
TRBJ2-5	-	TRBV2	-	TGTGCCAGCAGCCTATACGCAGCTCAAGAGACCCAGTACTTC	CASSLYAAQETQYF
TRBJ1-2	TRBD1	TRBV2	-	TGTGCCAGCAGTGTTAGGGGGCTAGGAGACTATGGCTACACCTTC	CASSVRGLGDYGYTF
TRBJ2-7	-	TRBV2	few	TGTGCCAGCACGGCCACCTACGAGCAGTACTTC	CASTATYEQYF
TRBJ2-6	-	TRBV28	-	TGTGCCAGCATCCCCAGGGGTGGGGCCAACGTCCTGACTTTC	CASIPRGGANVLTF
TRBJ1-4	TRBD1	TRBV29-1	few	TGCAGCGTTGCTGACAGGGGGAATGAAAAACTGTTTTTT	CSVADRGNEKLFF
TRBJ1-1	-	TRBV6-6	-	TGTGCCAGCAGTACCTCAGGGCATCGGGTTTGGACTGAAGCTTTCTTT	CASSTSGHRVWTEAFF
TRBJ1-2	TRBD1	TRBV13	few	TGTGCCAGCAGCGGACAGGATACTAACTATGGCTACACCTTC	CASSGQDTNYGYTF
TRBJ2-2	-	TRBV9	few	TGTGCCAGCAGCGTATTAGCGAGGTCCACCGGGGAGCTGTTTTTT	CASSVLARSTGELFF
TRBJ2-7	-	TRBV14	few	TGTGCCAGCAGCCAAGACTGGGGCTACGAGCAGTACTTC	CASSQDWGYEQYF
TRBJ2-4	-	TRBV2	few	TGTGCCAGCAGTGTAGGGCAGGGGCGTTTTTCCGACTTC	CASSVGQGRFSDF
TRBJ2-1	-	TRBV6-1	few	TGTGCCAGCAGTAGGGGGGCGAACAGGGTCTTC	CASSRGANRVF
TRBJ1-6	TRBD1	TRBV9	few	TGTGCCAGCAGCCCCCCTGGGACAGGGGATAATTCACCCCTCCACTTT	CASSPPGTGDNSPLHF
TRBJ1-6	-	TRBV14	few	TGTGCCAGCAGCCTAGATAATTCACCCCTCCACTTT	CASSLDNSPLHF
TRBJ2-3	TRBD2	TRBV7-9	-	TGTGCCAGCAGCTTACCTGAGACTAGCAAGCGCACAGATACGCAGTATTTT	CASSLPETSKRTDTQYF
TRBJ2-5	TRBD2	TRBV7-9	-	TGTGCCAGCAGTCGCGGGAGTTGGGGCGCGTCGGTCGGCCAAGAGACCCAGTACTTC	CASSRGSWGASVGQETQYF
TRBJ1-1	-	TRBV29-1	few	TGCAGCGTTGCCCCCCTGGCGAACACTGAAGCTTTCTTT	CSVAPLANTEAFF
TRBJ2-3	-	TRBV7-2	-	TGTGCCAGCAGCTTAGCGGTCACAGATACGCAGTATTTT	CASSLAVTDTQYF
TRBJ2-7	TRBD1	TRBV5-1	few	TGCGCCAGCAGCCGGACAGGGGACTACGAGCAGTACTTC	CASSRTGDYEQYF
TRBJ2-1	-	TRBV15	few	TGTGCCACCAGCAGAGATATGAAGGGTAATGAGCAGTTCTTC	CATSRDMKGNEQFF
TRBJ2-3	TRBD2	TRBV7-2	-	TGTGCCAGCAGCTTAGCGGGGGGGAGCACAGATACGCAGTATTTT	CASSLAGGSTDTQYF
TRBJ2-6	TRBD2	TRBV7-2	-	TGTGCCAGCAGCTTAGTGGGGACTAGCGTTGGGGCCAACGTCCTGACTTTC	CASSLVGTSVGANVLTF
TRBJ1-5	-	TRBV7-2	-	TGTGCCAGCAGCCCGGACAGCATAAATCAGCCCCAGCATTTT	CASSPDSINQPQHF
TRBJ2-5	-	TRBV19	-	TGTGCCAGTAGTTTACAGGTACTGGAAGAGACCCAGTACTTC	CASSLQVLEETQYF
TRBJ2-7	TRBD1	TRBV7-8	-	TGTGCCAGCAGCCGACCGGGACAGAGATCCTACGAGCAGTACTTC	CASSRPGQRSYEQYF